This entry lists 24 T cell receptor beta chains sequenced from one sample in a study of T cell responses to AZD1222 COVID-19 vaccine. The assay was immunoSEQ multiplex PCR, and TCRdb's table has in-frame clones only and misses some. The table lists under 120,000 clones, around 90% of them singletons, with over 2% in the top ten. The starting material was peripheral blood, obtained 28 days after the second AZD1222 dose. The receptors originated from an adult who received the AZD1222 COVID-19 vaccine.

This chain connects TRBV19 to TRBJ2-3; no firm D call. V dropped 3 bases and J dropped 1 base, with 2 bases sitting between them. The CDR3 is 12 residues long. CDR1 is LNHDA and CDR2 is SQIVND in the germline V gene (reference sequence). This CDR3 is CASSIGTDTQYF. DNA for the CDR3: TGTGCCAGTAGTATCGGCACAGATACGCAGTATTTT.

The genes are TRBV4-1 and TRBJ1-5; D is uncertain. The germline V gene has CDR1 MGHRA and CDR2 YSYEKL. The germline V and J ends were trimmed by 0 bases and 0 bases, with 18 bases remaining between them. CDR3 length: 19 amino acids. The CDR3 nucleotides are TGCGCCAGCAGCCAAGACCGCCGGGCTACGGGATTTAGCAATCAGCCCCAGCATTTT. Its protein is CASSQDRRATGFSNQPQHF.

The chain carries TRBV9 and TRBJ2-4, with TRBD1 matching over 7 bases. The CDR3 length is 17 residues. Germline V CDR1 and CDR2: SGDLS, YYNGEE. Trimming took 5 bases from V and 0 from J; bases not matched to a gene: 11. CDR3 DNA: TGTGCCAGCAGAACCGGACAGGCTCGTATAGCCAAAAACATTCAGTACTTC. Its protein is CASRTGQARIAKNIQYF.

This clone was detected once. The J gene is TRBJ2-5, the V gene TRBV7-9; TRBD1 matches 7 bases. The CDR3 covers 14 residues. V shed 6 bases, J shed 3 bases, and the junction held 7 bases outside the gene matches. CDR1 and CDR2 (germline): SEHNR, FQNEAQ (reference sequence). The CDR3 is CASRRQGIEETQYF. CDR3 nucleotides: TGTGCCAGCAGGCGACAGGGAATAGAAGAGACCCAGTACTTC.

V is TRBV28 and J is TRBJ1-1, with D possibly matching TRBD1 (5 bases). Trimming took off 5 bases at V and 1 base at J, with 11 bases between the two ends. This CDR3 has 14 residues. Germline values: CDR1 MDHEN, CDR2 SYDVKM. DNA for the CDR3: TGTGCCAGCAGTCTGGCCAGGGAGAACACTGAAGCTTTCTTT. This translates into CASSLARENTEAFF.

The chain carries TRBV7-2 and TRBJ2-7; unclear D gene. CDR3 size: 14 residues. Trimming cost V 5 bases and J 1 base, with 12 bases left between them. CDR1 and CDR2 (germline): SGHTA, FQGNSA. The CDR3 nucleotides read TGTGCCAGCAGCACCCGGTGGAAGTCCTACGAGCAGTACTTC. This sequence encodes CASSTRWKSYEQYF.

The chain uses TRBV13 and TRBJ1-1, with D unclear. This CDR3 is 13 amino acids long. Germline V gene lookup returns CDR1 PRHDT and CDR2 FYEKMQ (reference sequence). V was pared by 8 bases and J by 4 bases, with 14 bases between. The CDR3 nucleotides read TGTGCCAGCTCTTCTGGGGTGGGCACTGAAGCTTTCTTT. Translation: CASSSGVGTEAFF. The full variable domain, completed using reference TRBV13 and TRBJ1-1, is AAGVIQSPRHLIKEKRETATLKCYPIPRHDTVYWYQQGPGQDPQFLISFYEKMQSDKGSIPDRFSAQQFSDYHSELNMSSLELGDSALYFCASSSGVGTEAFFGQGTRLTVV.

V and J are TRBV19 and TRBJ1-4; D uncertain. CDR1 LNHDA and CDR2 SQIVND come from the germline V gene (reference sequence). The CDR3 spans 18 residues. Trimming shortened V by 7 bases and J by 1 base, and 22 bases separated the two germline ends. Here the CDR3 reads CASNNGPLSGQTNEKLFF. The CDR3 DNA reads TGTGCCAGTAACAACGGTCCTCTTAGCGGGCAAACTAATGAAAAACTGTTTTTT.

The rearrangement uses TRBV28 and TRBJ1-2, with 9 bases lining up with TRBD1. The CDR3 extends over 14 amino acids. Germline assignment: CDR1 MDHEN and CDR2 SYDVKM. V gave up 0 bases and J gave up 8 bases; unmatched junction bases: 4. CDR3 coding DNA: TGTGCCAGCAGTTTATGGGACAGGGGCTACGGCTACACCTTC. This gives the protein CASSLWDRGYGYTF.

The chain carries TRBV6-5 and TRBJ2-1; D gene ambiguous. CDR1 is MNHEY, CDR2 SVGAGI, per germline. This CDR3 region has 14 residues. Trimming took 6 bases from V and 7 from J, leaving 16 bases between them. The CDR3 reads CASRNPGADNEQFF. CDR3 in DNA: TGTGCCAGCAGGAACCCCGGAGCTGATAATGAGCAGTTCTTC.

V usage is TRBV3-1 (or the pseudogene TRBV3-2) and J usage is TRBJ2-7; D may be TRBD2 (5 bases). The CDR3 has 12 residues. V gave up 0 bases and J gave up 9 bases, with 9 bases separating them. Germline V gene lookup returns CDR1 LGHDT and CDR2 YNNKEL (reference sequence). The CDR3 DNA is TGTGCCAGCAGCCAAGAGGACTTTTTGCAGTACTTC. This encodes CASSQEDFLQYF.

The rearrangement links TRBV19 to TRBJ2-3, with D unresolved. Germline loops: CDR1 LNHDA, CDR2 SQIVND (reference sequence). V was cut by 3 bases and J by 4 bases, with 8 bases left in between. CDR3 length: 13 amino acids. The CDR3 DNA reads TGTGCCAGTAGTATTGGTCTATCAGATACGCAGTATTTT. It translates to CASSIGLSDTQYF.

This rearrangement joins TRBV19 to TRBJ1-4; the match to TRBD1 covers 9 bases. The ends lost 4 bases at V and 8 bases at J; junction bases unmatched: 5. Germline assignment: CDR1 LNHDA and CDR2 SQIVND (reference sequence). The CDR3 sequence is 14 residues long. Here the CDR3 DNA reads TGTGCCAGTAGTACAGGACAGGGGAACGAAAAACTGTTTTTT. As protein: CASSTGQGNEKLFF.

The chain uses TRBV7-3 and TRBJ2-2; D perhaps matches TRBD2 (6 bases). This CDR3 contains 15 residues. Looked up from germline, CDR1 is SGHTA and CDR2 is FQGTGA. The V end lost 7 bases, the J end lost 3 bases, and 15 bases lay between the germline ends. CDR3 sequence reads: CASTKTGEYTGELFF. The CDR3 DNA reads TGTGCCAGCACGAAGACGGGAGAATACACCGGGGAGCTGTTTTTT. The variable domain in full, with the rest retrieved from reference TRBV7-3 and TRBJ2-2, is GAGVSQTPSNKVTEKGKYVELRCDPISGHTALYWYRQSLGQGPEFLIYFQGTGAADDSGLPNDRFFAVRPEGSVSTLKIQRTERGDSAVYLCASTKTGEYTGELFFGEGSRLTVL.

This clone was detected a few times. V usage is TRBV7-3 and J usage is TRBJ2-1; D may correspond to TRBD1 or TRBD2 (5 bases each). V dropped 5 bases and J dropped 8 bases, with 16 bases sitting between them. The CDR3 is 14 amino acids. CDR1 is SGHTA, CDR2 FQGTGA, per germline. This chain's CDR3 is CASSPGTFPHEQFF. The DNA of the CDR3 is TGTGCCAGCAGCCCCGGGACGTTCCCCCATGAGCAGTTCTTC.

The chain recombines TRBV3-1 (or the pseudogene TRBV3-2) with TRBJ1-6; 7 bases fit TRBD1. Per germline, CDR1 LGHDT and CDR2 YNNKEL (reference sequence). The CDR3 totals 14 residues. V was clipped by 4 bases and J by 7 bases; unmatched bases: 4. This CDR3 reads CASSPSTGNSPLHF. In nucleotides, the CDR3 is TGTGCCAGCAGCCCTTCGACAGGGAATTCACCCCTCCACTTT.

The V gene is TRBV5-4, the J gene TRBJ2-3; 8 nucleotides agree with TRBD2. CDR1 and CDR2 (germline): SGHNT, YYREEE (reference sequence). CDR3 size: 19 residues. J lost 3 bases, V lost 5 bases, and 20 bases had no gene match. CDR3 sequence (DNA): TGTGCCAGCAGAAAAGACAACCCCAGGCAAGCGGGGGTAACAGATACGCAGTATTTT. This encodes CASRKDNPRQAGVTDTQYF.

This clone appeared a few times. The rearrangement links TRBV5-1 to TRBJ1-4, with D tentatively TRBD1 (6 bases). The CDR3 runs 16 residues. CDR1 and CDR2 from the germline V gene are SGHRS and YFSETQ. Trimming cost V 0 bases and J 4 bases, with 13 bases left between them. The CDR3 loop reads CASSLGGGQGNEKLFF. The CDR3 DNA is TGCGCCAGCAGCTTGGGCGGGGGACAAGGTAATGAAAAACTGTTTTTT.

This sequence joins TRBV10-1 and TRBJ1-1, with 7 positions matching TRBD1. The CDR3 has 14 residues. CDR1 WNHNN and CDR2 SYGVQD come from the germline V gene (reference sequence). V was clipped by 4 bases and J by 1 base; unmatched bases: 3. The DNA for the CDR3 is TGCGCCAGCAGTGGGACAGGACCGAACACTGAAGCTTTCTTT. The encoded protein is CASSGTGPNTEAFF.

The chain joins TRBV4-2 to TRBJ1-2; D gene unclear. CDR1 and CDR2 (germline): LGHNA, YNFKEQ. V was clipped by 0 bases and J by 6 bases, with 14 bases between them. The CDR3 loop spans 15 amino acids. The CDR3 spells CASSQDGSGFDGYTF. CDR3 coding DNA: TGTGCCAGCAGCCAAGATGGGTCGGGGTTCGATGGCTACACCTTC.

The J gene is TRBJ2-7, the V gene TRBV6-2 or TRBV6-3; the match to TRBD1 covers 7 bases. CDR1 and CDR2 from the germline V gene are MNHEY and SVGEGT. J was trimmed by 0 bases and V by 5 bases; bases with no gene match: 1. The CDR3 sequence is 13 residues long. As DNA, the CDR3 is TGTGCCAGCAGTCGGACAGGCTCCTACGAGCAGTACTTC. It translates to CASSRTGSYEQYF.

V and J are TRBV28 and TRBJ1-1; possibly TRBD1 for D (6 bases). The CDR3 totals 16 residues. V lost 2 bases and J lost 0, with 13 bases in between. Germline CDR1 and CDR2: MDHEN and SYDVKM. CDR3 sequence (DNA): TGTGCCAGCAGTTTAGGGGGGCTTTTTCTGAACACTGAAGCTTTCTTT. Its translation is CASSLGGLFLNTEAFF.

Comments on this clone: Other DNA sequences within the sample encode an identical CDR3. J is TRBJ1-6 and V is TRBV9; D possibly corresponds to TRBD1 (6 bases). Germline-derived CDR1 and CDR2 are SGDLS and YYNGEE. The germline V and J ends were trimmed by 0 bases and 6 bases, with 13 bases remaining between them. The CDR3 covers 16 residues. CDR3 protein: CASSVGGTRGNSPLHF. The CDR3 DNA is TGTGCCAGCAGCGTAGGAGGGACAAGGGGTAATTCACCCCTCCACTTT.

The CDR3 region has the DNA TGTGCCAGCAGCCAAGATCAATACAGAATGAACACTGAAGCTTTCTTT. Translating gives CASSQDQYRMNTEAFF. This rearrangement joins TRBV4-2 to TRBJ1-1; D unresolved. Looked up from germline, CDR1 is LGHNA and CDR2 is YNFKEQ. This CDR3 is 16 amino acids long. The V and J ends lost 0 bases and 0 bases respectively, with 11 bases between them.